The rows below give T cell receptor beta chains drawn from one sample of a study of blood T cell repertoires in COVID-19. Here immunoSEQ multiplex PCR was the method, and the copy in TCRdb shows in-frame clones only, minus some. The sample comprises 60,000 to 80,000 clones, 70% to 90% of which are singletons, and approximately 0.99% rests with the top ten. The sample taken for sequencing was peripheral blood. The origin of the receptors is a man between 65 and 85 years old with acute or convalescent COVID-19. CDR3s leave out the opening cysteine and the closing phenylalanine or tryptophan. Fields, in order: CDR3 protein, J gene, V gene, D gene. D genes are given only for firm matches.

CDR3 protein: SVEVRGSYT; J gene: TRBJ1-2; V gene: TRBV29-1; D gene: NA
CDR3 protein: ATSDLNTGTSGRSDEQF; J gene: TRBJ2-1; V gene: TRBV24-1; D gene: TRBD2
CDR3 protein: ASSSGTPRGTDTQY; J gene: TRBJ2-3; V gene: TRBV5-4; D gene: NA
CDR3 protein: ASSVGGTGLTDTQY; J gene: TRBJ2-3; V gene: TRBV9; D gene: TRBD1
CDR3 protein: ASSPTGSGNTIY; J gene: TRBJ1-3; V gene: TRBV3-1/TRBV3-2; D gene: NA
CDR3 protein: ATTGGRSNQPQH; J gene: TRBJ1-5; V gene: TRBV2; D gene: TRBD1
CDR3 protein: SASAGFGNQPQH; J gene: TRBJ1-5; V gene: TRBV20-1; D gene: NA
CDR3 protein: ASSPTSGIYEQY; J gene: TRBJ2-7; V gene: TRBV6-6; D gene: TRBD2
CDR3 protein: ASNAGGGHSPEQY; J gene: TRBJ2-7; V gene: TRBV5-1; D gene: TRBD2
CDR3 protein: ASSGDSAGNTIY; J gene: TRBJ1-3; V gene: TRBV2; D gene: TRBD1
CDR3 protein: ASSLISGTEAF; J gene: TRBJ1-1; V gene: TRBV3-1/TRBV3-2; D gene: NA
CDR3 protein: ASSPRGLAGEKLF; J gene: TRBJ1-4; V gene: TRBV7-2; D gene: NA
CDR3 protein: ASNPGQDNEKLF; J gene: TRBJ1-4; V gene: TRBV6-6; D gene: TRBD1
CDR3 protein: ASSFSGRAHEQY; J gene: TRBJ2-7; V gene: TRBV7-2; D gene: TRBD2
CDR3 protein: ASSQARSDYT; J gene: TRBJ1-2; V gene: TRBV4-1; D gene: NA
CDR3 protein: SSQEAYTEAF; J gene: TRBJ1-1; V gene: TRBV29-1; D gene: NA
CDR3 protein: ASSLFGASGTYNEQF; J gene: TRBJ2-1; V gene: TRBV4-1; D gene: TRBD2
CDR3 protein: ASSKVSTGKILGTQY; J gene: TRBJ2-5; V gene: TRBV21-1; D gene: NA
CDR3 protein: ASSSTSDRGWGNQPQH; J gene: TRBJ1-5; V gene: TRBV7-9; D gene: TRBD1
CDR3 protein: ASSPLAGLNYGYT; J gene: TRBJ1-2; V gene: TRBV5-1; D gene: NA
CDR3 protein: ASSLGGTWGGNEQF; J gene: TRBJ2-1; V gene: TRBV5-4; D gene: TRBD2
CDR3 protein: ASTNYRGHSPLH; J gene: TRBJ1-6; V gene: TRBV19; D gene: TRBD1
CDR3 protein: ASSPTGDRDHEQY; J gene: TRBJ2-7; V gene: TRBV23-1; D gene: TRBD1
CDR3 protein: ASSQDGGVYEQY; J gene: TRBJ2-7; V gene: TRBV9; D gene: NA
CDR3 protein: ASSYFASGSSYEQY; J gene: TRBJ2-7; V gene: TRBV6-5; D gene: TRBD2
CDR3 protein: ASSPLWAQETQY; J gene: TRBJ2-5; V gene: TRBV18; D gene: NA
CDR3 protein: ASSENWDIRLRALH; J gene: TRBJ1-6; V gene: TRBV2; D gene: NA
CDR3 protein: ASSRLGPPPEQY; J gene: TRBJ2-7; V gene: TRBV10-1; D gene: NA
CDR3 protein: ASSLEVTLSSYEQY; J gene: TRBJ2-7; V gene: TRBV5-4; D gene: NA
CDR3 protein: ASSPDRGGYT; J gene: TRBJ1-2; V gene: TRBV5-1; D gene: TRBD1
CDR3 protein: ASSPGSSYNEQF; J gene: TRBJ2-1; V gene: TRBV18; D gene: NA
CDR3 protein: ASSVGPEQAENSPLH; J gene: TRBJ1-6; V gene: TRBV9; D gene: NA
CDR3 protein: ASSAGRREGYYGYT; J gene: TRBJ1-2; V gene: TRBV25-1; D gene: NA
CDR3 protein: ASSPRSGEREAF; J gene: TRBJ1-1; V gene: TRBV28; D gene: NA
CDR3 protein: ASSRASGSYEQY; J gene: TRBJ2-7; V gene: TRBV7-3; D gene: TRBD2
CDR3 protein: ASSTGQGPFEKLF; J gene: TRBJ1-4; V gene: TRBV7-3; D gene: TRBD1
CDR3 protein: ASSRQSGSGADTQY; J gene: TRBJ2-3; V gene: TRBV3-1/TRBV3-2; D gene: TRBD2
CDR3 protein: ASSLQGNTEAF; J gene: TRBJ1-1; V gene: TRBV7-6; D gene: NA
CDR3 protein: ASSRQVVNNQPQH; J gene: TRBJ1-5; V gene: TRBV19; D gene: NA
CDR3 protein: ASSLAGGGYNEQF; J gene: TRBJ2-1; V gene: TRBV5-1; D gene: TRBD2
CDR3 protein: ASSLDSSNQPQH; J gene: TRBJ1-5; V gene: TRBV5-1; D gene: NA
CDR3 protein: ASSLGASGSQETQY; J gene: TRBJ2-5; V gene: TRBV5-1; D gene: NA
CDR3 protein: ASSLVAAGTYNEQF; J gene: TRBJ2-1; V gene: TRBV7-2; D gene: NA
CDR3 protein: AISESFGGYEQY; J gene: TRBJ2-7; V gene: TRBV10-3; D gene: NA
CDR3 protein: ATSGLERLRGEQY; J gene: TRBJ2-7; V gene: TRBV24-1; D gene: NA
CDR3 protein: SVERGNTIY; J gene: TRBJ1-3; V gene: TRBV29-1; D gene: NA
CDR3 protein: ASSAGGDRYQPQH; J gene: TRBJ1-5; V gene: TRBV9; D gene: TRBD1
CDR3 protein: ASSLDLAKNIQY; J gene: TRBJ2-4; V gene: TRBV5-4; D gene: NA
CDR3 protein: ASSLAAGAETQY; J gene: TRBJ2-5; V gene: TRBV5-1; D gene: NA
CDR3 protein: ASSIIQNTEAF; J gene: TRBJ1-1; V gene: TRBV19; D gene: NA
CDR3 protein: ASSPLSDTQY; J gene: TRBJ2-3; V gene: TRBV5-1; D gene: NA
CDR3 protein: ASSRTGPYGYT; J gene: TRBJ1-2; V gene: TRBV27; D gene: NA
CDR3 protein: SASRPGLTGETQY; J gene: TRBJ2-5; V gene: TRBV20-1; D gene: NA
CDR3 protein: ASSQGFGRQFNEQF; J gene: TRBJ2-1; V gene: TRBV3-1/TRBV3-2; D gene: TRBD2
CDR3 protein: ASSLYRERPTGELF; J gene: TRBJ2-2; V gene: TRBV5-6; D gene: NA
CDR3 protein: ASSLPGTSGRNTQY; J gene: TRBJ2-3; V gene: TRBV6-2/TRBV6-3; D gene: TRBD2
CDR3 protein: ASRRGRGTEAF; J gene: TRBJ1-1; V gene: TRBV12-3/TRBV12-4; D gene: NA
CDR3 protein: ASSQIKPGLAVLDEQF; J gene: TRBJ2-1; V gene: TRBV14; D gene: TRBD2
CDR3 protein: ASSFSISTGELF; J gene: TRBJ2-2; V gene: TRBV7-2; D gene: NA
CDR3 protein: AWRGTGQETQY; J gene: TRBJ2-5; V gene: TRBV30; D gene: TRBD1